What follows describes a single T cell receptor (beta chain). Its antigen is as yet unknown. This record comes from a study of post-analysis software for immune sequencing data. Points from the study as a whole: Controls' normalized Chao1 diversity significantly exceeded that of multiple sclerosis patients. About five TRBV segments, including TRBV5-6, TRBV5-1 and TRBV20-1, were more frequent in patients than controls.

Germline-derived CDR1 and CDR2 are MNHEY and SVGEGT. The CDR3 has 13 amino acids. J was trimmed by 5 bases and V by 6 bases; bases with no gene match: 4. cDNA libraries of TCR beta carried unique molecular identifiers. The yield from roughly 1 to 10 million T cells was roughly 0.5 million cDNA molecules in total. Each CDR3 protein is one row after TCRdb ran MiXCR on the PCR reads. The sample contains some 690,000 distinct CDR3 sequences, approximately 59% of which appear only once. Sequences were obtained from blood. The chain has TRBV6-2 or TRBV6-3 and TRBJ2-1, with 7 bases fitting TRBD2. The receptor comes from a girl aged 2-10 years with multiple sclerosis. The CDR3 loop is CASRIAGHNEQFF. The CDR3 DNA reads as TGTGCCAGCAGAATAGCGGGCCACAATGAGCAGTTCTTC.